The 7 T cell receptor beta chains presented below share a single source sample, sequenced in a study of blood T cell repertoires in COVID-19. Measured with immunoSEQ multiplex PCR; TCRdb has only the in-frame clones, and not every one. In the table there are 30,000 to 35,000 clones, 75% to 90% of which are singletons. What was sequenced was peripheral blood. Source of these receptors: a human donor with acute or convalescent COVID-19. The donor label of this sample is uncertain.

The chain carries TRBV27 and TRBJ1-1; tentative D call: TRBD1 (5 bases). Germline V gene lookup returns CDR1 MNHEY and CDR2 SMNVEV (reference sequence). The V end was cut by 6 bases, the J end by 1 base, with 15 bases between. The CDR3 is 15 amino acids. The CDR3 region has the DNA TGTGCCAGCAGATCCGGGGGGGTCAAGAACACTGAAGCTTTCTTT. Its translation is CASRSGGVKNTEAFF.

V and J are TRBV19 and TRBJ1-5; no clear D. Germline V gene data show CDR1 as LNHDA and CDR2 as SQIVND (reference sequence). The CDR3 contains 15 residues. Trimming left V 1 base short and J 0 bases short, with 7 bases between. CDR3 sequence (DNA): TGTGCCAGTAGTATAGGGCAGTTTAGCAATCAGCCCCAGCATTTT. It specifies CASSIGQFSNQPQHF.

The gene calls are TRBV3-1 (or the pseudogene TRBV3-2) and TRBJ1-2; D is unclear. There are 14 residues in the CDR3. Germline lookup yields CDR1 LGHDT and CDR2 YNNKEL (reference sequence). Trimming left V 5 bases short and J 6 bases short, with 16 bases between. The CDR3 bases are TGTGCCAGCAGCGCTCGCGGGGTGGGAAATGGCTACACCTTC. It specifies CASSARGVGNGYTF.

The rearrangement uses TRBV3-1 (or the pseudogene TRBV3-2) and TRBJ2-7; possible D gene TRBD2, 6 bases. CDR3 length: 14 residues. V was pared by 4 bases and J by 3 bases, with 13 bases between. From germline, CDR1 is LGHDT and CDR2 YNNKEL (reference sequence). CDR3 region: CASSPEGLSYEQYF. Here the CDR3 DNA reads TGTGCCAGCAGCCCAGAAGGACTAAGCTACGAGCAGTACTTC.

The rearrangement uses TRBV12-3 or TRBV12-4 and TRBJ1-3; D unclear. Trimming removed 8 bases at V and 4 bases at J, with 9 bases between. The CDR3 length is 12 residues. The chain's CDR3 is CASSPGGNTIYF. The CDR3 nucleotides are TGTGCCAGCTCCCCGGGGGGAAACACCATATATTTT.

This chain connects TRBV6-5 to TRBJ1-1, with D possibly being TRBD1 (6 bases). CDR1 is MNHEY and CDR2 is SVGAGI in the germline V gene. The CDR3 spans 14 residues. The V gene lost 4 bases and the J gene lost 4 bases, with 13 bases spanning the gap. CDR3 loop: CASSSQGGGTEAFF. The CDR3 bases are TGTGCCAGCAGTTCACAGGGCGGAGGCACTGAAGCTTTCTTT.

The chain recombines TRBV14 with TRBJ2-3, with TRBD1 identical over 8 bases. Unmatched junction bases numbered 0, after V lost 6 bases and J lost 4 bases. There are 12 residues in the CDR3. Germline CDR1 and CDR2: SGHDN and FVKESK. As DNA, the CDR3 is TGTGCCAGCAGACAGGGGGCAGATACGCAGTATTTT. Protein product: CASRQGADTQYF.